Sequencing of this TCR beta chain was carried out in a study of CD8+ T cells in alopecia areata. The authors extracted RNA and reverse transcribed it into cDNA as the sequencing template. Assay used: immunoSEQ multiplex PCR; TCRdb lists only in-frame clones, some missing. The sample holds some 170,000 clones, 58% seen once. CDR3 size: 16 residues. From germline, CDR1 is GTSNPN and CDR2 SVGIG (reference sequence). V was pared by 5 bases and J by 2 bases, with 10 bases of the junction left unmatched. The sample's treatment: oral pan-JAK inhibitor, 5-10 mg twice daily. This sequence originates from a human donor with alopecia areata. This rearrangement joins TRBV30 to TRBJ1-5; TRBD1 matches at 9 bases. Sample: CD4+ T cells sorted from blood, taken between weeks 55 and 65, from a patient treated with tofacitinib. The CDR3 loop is CAWAGTGSSGNQPQHF. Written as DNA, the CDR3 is TGTGCCTGGGCCGGGACAGGGTCGTCTGGCAATCAGCCCCAGCATTTT.